One sample yielded the 9 T cell receptor beta chains listed below, sequenced in a study of identical twins. TCRdb independently ran MiXCR on the 5' RACE reads; one entry per CDR3 protein. The sample has 690,000 or so distinct CDR3 sequences, about 9.4% seen once. These data were also filed under a second study, of yellow fever vaccine responses in identical twins.

The sample consisted of PBMCs. All receptors derive from a woman between 18 and 29 years old in good health.

This clonotype turned up a few times. The CDR3 region has the DNA TGCGCCAGCAGTATTCTTCCCGGGACAGCTAACTATGGCTACACCTTC. Its translation is CASSILPGTANYGYTF. This sequence joins TRBV5-1 and TRBJ1-2, with 7 nucleotides matching TRBD1. Per germline, CDR1 SGHRS and CDR2 YFSETQ. J gave up 0 bases and V 5 bases, and 10 bases lay outside the gene matches. CDR3 size: 16 residues.

A few counts support this clonotype. V and J are TRBV7-8 and TRBJ2-7, with TRBD1 as a possible D gene (6 bases). The V gene lost 4 bases and the J gene lost 7 bases, with 14 bases spanning the gap. The CDR3 has 13 residues. The germline gives CDR1 SGHVS, CDR2 FQNEAQ. Here the CDR3 reads CASSYMGADEQYF. CDR3 bases: TGTGCCAGCAGCTACATGGGGGCAGATGAGCAGTACTTC.

This clonotype was detected a few times. The rearrangement joins TRBV3-1 to TRBJ2-4; no definite D call. Trimming left V 3 bases short and J 0 bases short, with 9 bases between. The CDR3 is 15 amino acids. Germline values: CDR1 LGHDT, CDR2 YNNKEL (reference sequence). The CDR3: CASSHFASAKNIQYF. The CDR3 DNA reads as TGTGCCAGCAGCCACTTTGCCTCAGCCAAAAACATTCAGTACTTC.

This clonotype has a count of ten or more. The genes are TRBV6-1 and TRBJ2-1; D uncertain. This CDR3 comprises 13 residues. V was trimmed by 6 bases and J by 4 bases, leaving 10 bases between them. CDR1 MNHNS and CDR2 SASEGT come from the germline V gene. Written as DNA, the CDR3 is TGTGCCAGCAGCCCGGTGAATTACAATGAGCAGTTCTTC. As protein: CASSPVNYNEQFF.

This clonotype was counted between two and nine times. The rearrangement joins TRBV28 to TRBJ2-2, with a tentative D call TRBD2 (6 bases). Trimming left V 5 bases short and J 3 bases short, with 25 bases between. This CDR3 spans 19 amino acids. CDR1 MDHEN and CDR2 SYDVKM come from the germline V gene. CDR3 sequence: CASSPPGVAMVGHTGELFF. The CDR3 nucleotides read TGTGCCAGCAGTCCACCGGGGGTCGCGATGGTTGGGCACACCGGGGAGCTGTTTTTT.

This clonotype was detected ten times or more. This chain links TRBV20-1 with TRBJ2-5, with 9 nucleotides matching TRBD2. The CDR3 runs to 16 residues. Losses at the gene ends were 0 bases for V and 1 base for J; bases not matched to a gene: 6. Per the germline V gene, CDR1 is DFQATT and CDR2 is SNEGSKA (reference sequence). The CDR3 loop is CSARDGSGGSQETQYF. The CDR3 coding sequence is TGCAGTGCTAGAGATGGGAGCGGGGGGTCCCAAGAGACCCAGTACTTC.

This chain joins TRBV28 and TRBJ2-3; D uncertain. This CDR3 comprises 14 residues. Germline CDR1 and CDR2: MDHEN and SYDVKM. The ends were cut back, 7 bases at V and 8 bases at J, with 19 bases in the middle. In DNA form, the CDR3 reads TGTGCCAGCATATCTACCCTAGGGCTCCGTACGCAGTATTTT. It is translated as CASISTLGLRTQYF.

This clonotype was seen only a few times. The chain is built from TRBV11-2 and TRBJ2-5; TRBD2 might be the D (5 bases). V dropped 7 bases and J dropped 3 bases, with 12 bases sitting between them. CDR1 is SGHAT, CDR2 FQNNGV, per germline. The CDR3 totals 13 residues. This chain's CDR3 is CASTPREKETQYF. The CDR3 DNA reads as TGTGCCAGCACCCCGAGGGAAAAAGAGACCCAGTACTTC.

This clonotype was picked up many times. Given the absence of the conserved phenylalanine or tryptophan at the CDR3 end, a read error is likely. The limits of the CDR3 on the DNA are not certain, so only TCRdb's listed CDR3 is given. The V call is TRBV29-1, the J call TRBJ2-1; the listed D gene, TRBD1, was not tested against the DNA. Per germline, CDR1 SQVTM and CDR2 ANQGSEA. With termini counted, the CDR3 has 12 amino acids. CDR3 sequence reads: CSVEFRGQGGPL.